This T cell receptor (beta chain) was recorded in a study of blood T cell repertoires in COVID-19. On the study more broadly: From T cells, B-cell-depleted T cells, or PBMCs came the material, which was cDNA or gDNA.

The CDR3 consists of 14 residues. CDR1 is SEHNR, CDR2 FQNEAQ, per germline (reference sequence). The V and J ends lost 4 bases and 3 bases respectively, with 13 bases between them. The repertoire was sequenced with immunoSEQ multiplex PCR; TCRdb's copy has only in-frame clones and lacks some. Altogether hundreds of thousands of clones are present, 70% to 90% being singletons, with the ten largest covering roughly 2.1%. The TCR comes from a woman aged 30 to 39 who had recovered from COVID-19. The V and J genes are TRBV7-9 and TRBJ2-7, with D possibly TRBD2 on 6 matching bases. Sequenced input: peripheral blood. CDR3 region: CASSWGVKGYEQYF. CDR3 nucleotides: TGTGCCAGCAGCTGGGGGGTAAAGGGCTACGAGCAGTACTTC.